Included here is one T cell receptor (beta chain) sequence, with context. What this receptor recognizes is not known. It has no much larger one-base neighbor in the sample; base qualities were not kept. Collaborating institutions collected whole blood in K2EDTA tubes following their own protocols. For TCRbeta analysis, collaborator samples were shipped as frozen whole blood, as isolated PBMCs, or as DNA extracted from either sample type. V was cut back by 0 bases and J by 6 bases, leaving a gap of 21 bases between them. Based on the germline V gene (reference sequence), the CDR1 and CDR2 sequences are GTSNPN and SVGIG. Measured from the cysteine to the phenylalanine, the CDR3 is 17 residues long. The kept DNA is CDR3 alone, 51 bases in frame from the first base. TCRbeta CDR3 regions were amplified from genomic DNA by means of the immunoSEQ Assay, a bias-controlled multiplex PCR. Under the source paper's analysis protocol: Within the assay, amplification of reference gene primers was used to estimate how many nucleated cells each sample contained. To quantify the absolute abundance of each unique TCRbeta CDR3 rearrangement, sequence reads were collapsed and filtered. For each sample, productive Simpson clonality was calculated by taking the square root of Simpson's diversity index across productive rearrangements. TCRdb limited this immuneACCESS table to in-frame rearrangements with V and J called. A share of clones is missing; checked studies link under half to unresolved V genes, and the rest is unexplained. V, J and clone size reflect that table, while D and trimming were determined from the DNA. The sample table holds approximately 210,000 clones, of which approximately 90% were seen once. Over 1.5% of the sample goes to the ten largest clones.

This entry is derived from a study of blood T cell repertoires in COVID-19 (dated by TCRdb to the early 2020s). Study-wide context: Samples covering the acute and convalescent phases of COVID-19 were provided by collaborators in the United States, Italy and Spain. The prospective study material was composed of cDNA or gDNA derived from T cells, B-cell-depleted T cells, or PBMCs. Subjects who had been exposed to COVID-19, were actively infected with it, or had recovered from it provided the deeply sampled blood TCRbeta repertoires that made up the dataset. The samples were drawn from the first 160 participants of the ongoing ImmuneRACE study and from over a thousand subjects provided by 6 global collaborators. Where HLA class I and class II types were available, the types were taken from metadata supplied by the sample provider, not from assay-based typing. Nearly every sample came with metadata listing a de-identified subject ID, COVID-19 status, age in years and sex. The repertoires were released in a freely available public database meant as a resource for research on the immune response to SARS-CoV-2. Overall results and qualifications from the work: The amount of clinical and demographic metadata varied by source and participant and was provided uncurated.

The material sequenced was peripheral blood. This receptor was obtained from a man between 65 and 80 years old with acute or convalescent COVID-19. The chain is made from TRBV30 and TRBJ2-1, with no reliable assignment of the D segment. The CDR3 reads as follows: CAWSVDHLAVVVNEQFF. The nucleotides are TGTGCCTGGAGTGTAGACCACTTAGCTGTGGTAGTCAATGAGCAGTTCTTC.